These 3 T cell receptor beta chains came from one sample sequenced in a study of OX40 agonist ivuxolimab in advanced cancers. Repertoires were generated with immunoSEQ multiplex PCR, while TCRdb's copy carries only in-frame clones and drops some. Of fewer than 95,000 clones listed, about 90% are singletons. Material: CD4+ or CD8+ T cells sorted from blood, obtained in a trial of the OX40 agonist ivuxolimab. All receptors derive from an adult with an advanced solid tumor such as melanoma, head and neck, liver or kidney cancer.

The rearrangement uses TRBV7-6 and TRBJ1-6; a possible D gene is TRBD1 (6 bases). Germline V gives CDR1 SGHVS, CDR2 FNYEAQ. V lost 6 bases to trimming and J lost 8 bases, with 26 bases between them. This CDR3 comprises 18 residues. This chain's CDR3 is CASSPEPMKTGSYSPLHF. For the CDR3, the DNA is TGTGCCAGCAGTCCCGAACCCATGAAGACAGGCTCCTATTCACCCCTCCACTTT.

This chain uses TRBV18 with TRBJ2-1, with D possibly TRBD1 on 6 matching bases. V lost 3 bases and J lost 3, with 12 bases in between. Germline lookup yields CDR1 KGHSH and CDR2 LQKENI. CDR3 length equals 15 residues. CDR3 in amino acids: CASSPRQDNYNEQFF. The DNA of the CDR3 is TGTGCCAGCTCACCCCGACAGGATAACTACAATGAGCAGTTCTTC.

This clone was seen only once. This chain connects TRBV19 to TRBJ2-1; D is possibly TRBD2 (5 bases). Trimming stripped 5 bases from V and 4 bases from J, with 18 bases between. The CDR3 is made up of 16 amino acids. The germline V gene has CDR1 LNHDA and CDR2 SQIVND (reference sequence). CDR3 sequence (DNA): TGTGCCAGTAGTCCACGGCGAGGGTTTTCGTACAATGAGCAGTTCTTC. It specifies CASSPRRGFSYNEQFF.